One and the same sample provided the 22 T cell receptor beta chains below, sequenced in a study of cytomegalovirus exposure and HLA in healthy donors. PCR primers comprised 60 Vbeta and 13 Jbeta primers. The assay was immunoSEQ multiplex PCR, and TCRdb's table has in-frame clones only and misses some. The table gives 40,000 to 60,000 clones; the top ten clones make up about 24% of it. Sequenced input: PBMCs. The receptors were sampled from a man aged 35 to 55 in good health and CMV-seropositive.

The rearrangement joins TRBV6-5 to TRBJ1-2, with TRBD1 identical over 7 bases. The CDR3 has 14 amino acids. The J segment lost 8 bases and the V segment lost 6 bases, leaving 12 bases of the junction unmatched. The germline gives CDR1 MNHEY, CDR2 SVGAGI. CDR3 region: CASSLDRESGGYTF. The CDR3 DNA reads TGTGCCAGCAGCTTAGACAGGGAGAGTGGGGGCTACACCTTC.

The chain links TRBV5-1 to TRBJ1-2; 7 positions agree with TRBD1. V dropped 0 bases and J dropped 13; count of bases not matched to a gene: 9. CDR3 length: 13 residues. Germline CDR1 is SGHRS and CDR2 is YFSETQ. The CDR3 loop is CASSLEIRQGPTF. The DNA of the CDR3 is TGCGCCAGCAGCTTGGAGATTAGACAGGGTCCCACCTTC. Supplemented by reference TRBV5-1 and TRBJ1-2, the full variable domain reads KAGVTQTPRYLIKTRGQQVTLSCSPISGHRSVSWYQQTPGQGLQFLFEYFSETQRNKGNFPGRFSGRQFSNSRSEMNVSTLELGDSALYLCASSLEIRQGPTFGSGTRLTVV.

The gene calls are TRBV7-3 and TRBJ2-1; 7 bases line up with TRBD2. V lost 2 bases, J lost 5 bases, and 6 bases stayed unmatched. The length of the CDR3 is 15 residues. Germline V gives CDR1 SGHTA, CDR2 FQGTGA. The CDR3 DNA reads TGTGCCAGCAGCTTACTGGGGGAGGGTAACAATGAGCAGTTCTTC. Translation gives CASSLLGEGNNEQFF.

V and J are TRBV5-1 and TRBJ2-7; 12 bases map to TRBD1. Trimming removed 4 bases from V and 4 bases from J; junction bases left unmatched: 6. CDR1 and CDR2 from the germline V gene are SGHRS and YFSETQ. The CDR3 has 15 amino acids. The CDR3 DNA sequence: TGCGCCAGCAGCCTCTGGGACAGGGGGCGTTACGAGCAGTACTTC. It translates to CASSLWDRGRYEQYF.

The CDR3 region is CASSQPSLERREQYF. CDR3 nucleotides: TGCGCCAGCAGCCAACCTAGCCTGGAAAGGCGCGAGCAGTACTTC. J is TRBJ2-7 and V is TRBV4-1; D might be TRBD2 (5 bases). The CDR3 sequence is 15 residues long. Trimming removed 2 bases from V and 6 bases from J, with 17 bases in between. CDR1 is MGHRA, CDR2 YSYEKL, per germline.

The J gene is TRBJ1-3, the V gene TRBV9, with D possibly TRBD1 on 5 matching bases. Germline CDR1 and CDR2: SGDLS and YYNGEE. V lost 3 bases, J lost 3 bases, and 7 bases lay in between. There are 13 residues in the CDR3. The CDR3 DNA sequence: TGTGCCAGCAGCGGCAGGGATGGAAACACCATATATTTT. Protein sequence: CASSGRDGNTIYF.

The chain employs TRBV7-9 and TRBJ2-3; D is ambiguous. V lost 1 base and J lost 5, with 10 bases in between. The CDR3 consists of 14 residues. Germline loops: CDR1 SEHNR, CDR2 FQNEAQ (reference sequence). The CDR3 spells CASSLVRSRDTQYF. In nucleotides, the CDR3 is TGTGCCAGCAGCTTAGTACGGTCTAGAGATACGCAGTATTTT.

As to this clone: A junction end diverges from the germline sequence, so it may reflect a read error. This chain links TRBV28 with TRBJ1-5; 8 nucleotides line up with TRBD1. Per germline, CDR1 MDHEN and CDR2 SYDVKM. The CDR3 loop spans 19 amino acids. DNA for the CDR3: TGTGCCAGCAGTAACCTCCTACTACAGGGGGTTAGGGGCAATCGGCCCCAGCATTTT. Translation: CASSNLLLQGVRGNRPQHF.

The V call is TRBV5-1, the J call TRBJ2-5, with 9 bases aligning to TRBD1. Trimming at V came to 3 bases and at J to 5 bases, leaving 5 bases not matched to a gene. The CDR3 totals 14 residues. Per germline, CDR1 SGHRS and CDR2 YFSETQ. The CDR3 loop reads CASSSGTGKETQYF. The CDR3 coding sequence is TGCGCCAGCAGCTCAGGGACAGGGAAGGAGACCCAGTACTTC.

The chain employs TRBV19 and TRBJ2-7; the D gene is possibly TRBD2 (6 bases). CDR1 is LNHDA, CDR2 SQIVND, per germline (reference sequence). The CDR3 is 16 residues long. The germline V and J ends were trimmed by 2 bases and 3 bases, with 17 bases remaining between them. CDR3 residues: CASSITFAVGGYEQYF. The CDR3 DNA reads as TGTGCCAGTAGTATAACCTTTGCGGTGGGGGGCTACGAGCAGTACTTC.

Remarks on this clone: The junction does not match germline at one end; this may be a read error. V and J are TRBV7-9 and TRBJ1-2, with D perhaps TRBD1 (6 bases). The germline V gene encodes CDR1 SEHNR and CDR2 FQNEAQ (reference sequence). The CDR3 totals 12 residues. The CDR3 region is CASSFNLRPDSF. CDR3 coding DNA: TGTGCCAGCAGCTTCAATCTACGCCCGGACAGCTTC.

This rearrangement joins TRBV7-8 to TRBJ1-4, with D maybe TRBD1 (5 bases). The CDR3 has 13 residues. V gave up 3 bases and J gave up 8 bases, with 10 bases separating them. The germline CDR1 and CDR2 sequences are SGHVS and FQNEAQ. CDR3 nucleotide sequence: TGTGCCAGCAGCTTGGAGGGGTCGGAAAAACTGTTTTTT. It yields the protein CASSLEGSEKLFF. Full variable domain (missing parts from reference TRBV7-8 and TRBJ1-4): GAGVSQSPRYKVAKRGQDVALRCDPISGHVSLFWYQQALGQGPEFLTYFQNEAQLDKSGLPSDRFFAERPEGSVSTLKIQRTQQEDSAVYLCASSLEGSEKLFFGSGTQLSVL.

On this clone itself: This specimen includes other DNA sequences encoding the same CDR3. V is TRBV30 and J is TRBJ2-3; the D is unclear. Germline CDR1 and CDR2: GTSNPN and SVGIG (reference sequence). Trimming pared 0 bases from V and 4 bases from J, leaving 5 bases between. This CDR3 is built from 12 residues. The CDR3 DNA follows: TGTGCCTGGAGTGTACTGGCAGATACGCAGTATTTT. It codes for CAWSVLADTQYF.

The CDR3 sequence is CSVRPGTGSSGNTIYF. CDR3 nucleotides: TGCAGCGTTCGTCCCGGGACAGGGAGCTCTGGAAACACCATATATTTT. This chain connects TRBV29-1 to TRBJ1-3; TRBD1 matches at 9 bases. The CDR3 is made up of 16 amino acids. Germline CDR1 reads SQVTM; CDR2 reads ANQGSEA. Losses at the gene ends were 5 bases for V and 0 bases for J; bases not matched to a gene: 8.

The J gene is TRBJ2-5, the V gene TRBV11-2; D call uncertain. The CDR3 length is 15 residues. The germline CDR1 and CDR2 sequences are SGHAT and FQNNGV. Trimming removed 4 bases at V and 1 base at J, with 13 bases between. The CDR3 sequence: CASSYANGLQETQYF. The CDR3 bases are TGTGCCAGCAGCTACGCCAACGGTCTCCAAGAGACCCAGTACTTC.

The chain uses TRBV6-6 and TRBJ2-7; 11 bases align to TRBD1. Unmatched junction bases numbered 7, after V lost 6 bases and J lost 6 bases. The CDR3 length is 14 residues. CDR1 and CDR2 from the germline V gene are MNHNY and SVGAGI (reference sequence). CDR3 loop: CASSHGQGAFEQYF. CDR3 bases: TGTGCCAGCAGCCACGGACAGGGGGCGTTCGAGCAGTACTTC.

The V call is TRBV4-1, the J call TRBJ2-7, with D perhaps TRBD2 (6 bases). The V and J ends lost 4 bases and 6 bases respectively, with 13 bases between them. The CDR3 consists of 13 residues. Germline V gene data show CDR1 as MGHRA and CDR2 as YSYEKL. CDR3 nucleotide sequence: TGCGCCAGCAGCCGGGACTGGGAGGTCGAGCAGTACTTC. Protein sequence: CASSRDWEVEQYF.

This chain uses TRBV18 with TRBJ2-7; 10 positions agree with TRBD1. Germline V gene sequence: CDR1 KGHSH, CDR2 LQKENI. CDR3 length: 15 residues. Germline trimming cut 5 bases from V and 1 base from J; bases unmatched to any gene: 5. The CDR3 bases are TGTGCCAGCTCAAGCGGGACAGGGGCATCCTACGAGCAGTACTTC. It is translated as CASSSGTGASYEQYF.

The chain recombines TRBV7-2 with TRBJ1-1; tentative D call: TRBD1 (5 bases). The V gene lost 3 bases and the J gene lost 0 bases, with 8 bases spanning the gap. Germline V gene sequence: CDR1 SGHTA, CDR2 FQGNSA. The CDR3 has 14 residues. This CDR3 reads CASSLGLMNTEAFF. The CDR3 nucleotides are TGTGCCAGCAGCTTGGGGCTTATGAACACTGAAGCTTTCTTT.

CDR3 residues: CSGGQGNGYTF. Written as DNA, the CDR3 is TGCAGTGGTGGACAGGGGAATGGCTACACCTTC. The chain has TRBV20-1 and TRBJ1-2; 9 bases match TRBD1. Germline values: CDR1 DFQATT, CDR2 SNEGSKA (reference sequence). V lost 7 bases to trimming and J lost 6 bases; unmatched junction nucleotides: 3. The CDR3 length is 11 residues.

The chain has TRBV4-2 and TRBJ2-1; 12 bases are a match to TRBD2. Germline V gene lookup returns CDR1 LGHNA and CDR2 YNFKEQ. CDR3 size: 16 residues. J gave up 7 bases and V 0 bases, and 4 bases lay outside the gene matches. The chain's CDR3 is CASSQDYLAGGNEQFF. CDR3 bases: TGTGCCAGCAGCCAAGATTATCTAGCGGGAGGGAATGAGCAGTTCTTC.

The V and J genes are TRBV9 and TRBJ2-5, with a weak D call TRBD1 (6 bases). V lost 4 bases to trimming and J lost 4 bases, with 11 bases between them. CDR3 length: 13 residues. Per the germline V gene, CDR1 is SGDLS and CDR2 is YYNGEE. CDR3 protein: CASSPQGIETQYF. The CDR3 DNA sequence: TGTGCCAGCAGCCCCCAGGGGATAGAGACCCAGTACTTC.